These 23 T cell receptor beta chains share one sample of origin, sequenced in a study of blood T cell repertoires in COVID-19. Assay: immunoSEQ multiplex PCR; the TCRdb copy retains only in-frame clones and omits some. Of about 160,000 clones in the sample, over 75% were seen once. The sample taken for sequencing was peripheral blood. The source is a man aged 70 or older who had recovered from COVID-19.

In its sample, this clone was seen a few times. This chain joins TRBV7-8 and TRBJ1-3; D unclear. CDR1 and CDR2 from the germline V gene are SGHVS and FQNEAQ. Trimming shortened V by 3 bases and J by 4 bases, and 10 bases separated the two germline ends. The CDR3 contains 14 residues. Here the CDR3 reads CASSFTAPGNTIYF. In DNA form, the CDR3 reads TGTGCCAGCAGCTTTACAGCTCCAGGAAACACCATATATTTT.

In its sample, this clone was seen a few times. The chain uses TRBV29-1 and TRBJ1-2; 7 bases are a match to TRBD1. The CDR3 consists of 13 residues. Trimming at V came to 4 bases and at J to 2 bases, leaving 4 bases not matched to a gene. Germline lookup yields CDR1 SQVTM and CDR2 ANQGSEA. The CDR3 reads CSVGQGRNYGYTF. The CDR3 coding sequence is TGCAGCGTTGGACAGGGTCGGAACTATGGCTACACCTTC.

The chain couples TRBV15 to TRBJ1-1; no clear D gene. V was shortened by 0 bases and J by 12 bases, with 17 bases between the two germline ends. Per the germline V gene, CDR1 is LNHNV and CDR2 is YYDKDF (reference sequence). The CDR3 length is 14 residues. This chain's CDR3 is CATSRDRAAAIPFF. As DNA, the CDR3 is TGTGCCACCAGCAGAGATCGTGCTGCAGCGATTCCTTTCTTT. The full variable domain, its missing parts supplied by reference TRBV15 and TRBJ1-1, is DAMVIQNPRYQVTQFGKPVTLSCSQTLNHNVMYWYQQKSSQAPKLLFHYYDKDFNNEADTPDNFQSRRPNTSFCFLDIRSPGLGDTAMYLCATSRDRAAAIPFFGQGTRLTVV.

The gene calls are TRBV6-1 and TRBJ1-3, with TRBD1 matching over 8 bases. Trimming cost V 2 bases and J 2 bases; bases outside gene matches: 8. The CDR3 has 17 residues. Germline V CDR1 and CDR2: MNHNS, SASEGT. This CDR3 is CASSETALTGAGNTIYF. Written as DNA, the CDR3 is TGTGCCAGCAGTGAAACCGCCTTGACAGGGGCTGGAAACACCATATATTTT.

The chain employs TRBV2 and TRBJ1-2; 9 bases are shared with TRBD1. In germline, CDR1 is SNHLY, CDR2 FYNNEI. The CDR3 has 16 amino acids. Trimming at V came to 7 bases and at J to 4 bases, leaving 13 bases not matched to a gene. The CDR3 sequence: CASIGRDREGGYGYTF. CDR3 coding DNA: TGTGCCAGCATCGGGCGGGACAGGGAAGGGGGCTATGGCTACACCTTC.

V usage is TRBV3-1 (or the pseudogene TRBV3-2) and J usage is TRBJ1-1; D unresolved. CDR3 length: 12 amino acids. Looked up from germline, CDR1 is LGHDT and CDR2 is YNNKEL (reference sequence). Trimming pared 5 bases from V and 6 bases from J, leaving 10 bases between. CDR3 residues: CASSMGSSEAFF. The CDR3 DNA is TGTGCCAGCAGCATGGGCAGCTCTGAAGCTTTCTTT.

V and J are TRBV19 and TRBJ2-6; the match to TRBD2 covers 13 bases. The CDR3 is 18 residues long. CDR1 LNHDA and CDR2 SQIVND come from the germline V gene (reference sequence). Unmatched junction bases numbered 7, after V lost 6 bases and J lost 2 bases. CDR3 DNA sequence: TGTGCCAGTAGCTGGGGCGGACTAGCGGGAGCTGGGGCCAACGTCCTGACTTTC. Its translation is CASSWGGLAGAGANVLTF.

The CDR3 DNA reads as TGTGCCAGCAGTTTCAGCTTGCGGGAAAGTGAGCAGTTCTTC. The encoded protein is CASSFSLRESEQFF. The chain joins TRBV27 to TRBJ2-1; a weak D match, TRBD2 (6 bases). From germline, CDR1 is MNHEY and CDR2 SMNVEV (reference sequence). The V gene lost 3 bases and the J gene lost 9 bases, with 15 bases spanning the gap. CDR3 length: 14 amino acids.

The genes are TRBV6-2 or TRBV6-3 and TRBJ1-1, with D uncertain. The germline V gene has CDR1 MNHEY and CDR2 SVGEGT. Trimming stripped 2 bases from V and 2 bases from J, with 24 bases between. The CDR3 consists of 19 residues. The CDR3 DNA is TGTGCCAGCAGTTACCCCGGGGATTTCCAGCCGATGTATAACACTGAAGCTTTCTTT. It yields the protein CASSYPGDFQPMYNTEAFF.

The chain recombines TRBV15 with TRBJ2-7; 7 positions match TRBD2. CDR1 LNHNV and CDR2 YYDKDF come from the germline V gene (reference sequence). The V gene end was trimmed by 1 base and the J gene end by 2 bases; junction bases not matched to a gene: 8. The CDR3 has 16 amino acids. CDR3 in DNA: TGTGCCACCAGCAGAGGGGAGGGAGGGCCCCCCTACGAGCAGTACTTC. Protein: CATSRGEGGPPYEQYF.

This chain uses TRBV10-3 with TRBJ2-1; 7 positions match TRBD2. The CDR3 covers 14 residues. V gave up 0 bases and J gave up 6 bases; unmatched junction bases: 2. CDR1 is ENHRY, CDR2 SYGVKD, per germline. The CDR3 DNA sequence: TGTGCCATCAGTGAGTCGGGACTAACCAATGAGCAGTTCTTC. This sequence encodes CAISESGLTNEQFF.

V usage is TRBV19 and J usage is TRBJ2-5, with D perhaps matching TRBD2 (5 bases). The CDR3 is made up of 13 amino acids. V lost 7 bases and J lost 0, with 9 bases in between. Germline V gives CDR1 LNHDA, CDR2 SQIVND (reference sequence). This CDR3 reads CASTTGNQETQYF. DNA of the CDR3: TGTGCCAGTACAACGGGGAACCAAGAGACCCAGTACTTC.

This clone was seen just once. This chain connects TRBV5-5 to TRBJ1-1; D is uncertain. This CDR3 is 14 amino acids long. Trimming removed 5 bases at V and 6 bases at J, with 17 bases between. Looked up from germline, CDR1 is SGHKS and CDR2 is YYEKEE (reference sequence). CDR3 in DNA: TGTGCCAGCAGAATTGGGGAGTATTCGGCTGAAGCTTTCTTT. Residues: CASRIGEYSAEAFF. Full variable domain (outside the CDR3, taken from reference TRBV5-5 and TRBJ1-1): DAGVTQSPTHLIKTRGQQVTLRCSPISGHKSVSWYQQVLGQGPQFIFQYYEKEERGRGNFPDRFSARQFPNYSSELNVNALLLGDSALYLCASRIGEYSAEAFFGQGTRLTVV.

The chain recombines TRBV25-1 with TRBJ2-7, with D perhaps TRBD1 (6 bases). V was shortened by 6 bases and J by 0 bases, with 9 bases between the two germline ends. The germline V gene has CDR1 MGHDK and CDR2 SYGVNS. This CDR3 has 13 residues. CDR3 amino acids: CASRGAGSYEQYF. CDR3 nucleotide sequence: TGTGCCAGCAGGGGGGCCGGCTCCTACGAGCAGTACTTC.

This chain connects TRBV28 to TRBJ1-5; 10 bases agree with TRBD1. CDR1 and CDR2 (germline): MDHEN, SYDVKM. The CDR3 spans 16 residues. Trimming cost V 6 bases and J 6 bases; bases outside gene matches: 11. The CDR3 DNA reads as TGTGCCAGCAGCAGGGTTGGACAGGGGGTAGGTCAGCCCCAGCATTTT. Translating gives CASSRVGQGVGQPQHF.

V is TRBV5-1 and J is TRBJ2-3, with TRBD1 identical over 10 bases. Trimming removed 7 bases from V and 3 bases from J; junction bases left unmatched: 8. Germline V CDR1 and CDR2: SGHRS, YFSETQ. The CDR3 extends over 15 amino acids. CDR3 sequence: CASRVAGQGTDTQYF. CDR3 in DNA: TGCGCCAGCCGCGTCGCGGGACAGGGGACAGATACGCAGTATTTT.

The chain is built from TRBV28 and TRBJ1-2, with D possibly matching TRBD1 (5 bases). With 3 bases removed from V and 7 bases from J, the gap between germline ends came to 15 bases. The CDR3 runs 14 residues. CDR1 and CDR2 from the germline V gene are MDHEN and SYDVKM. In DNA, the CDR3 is TGTGCCAGCAGTTTTCTTCAGGGATCTTCTGGCTACACCTTC. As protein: CASSFLQGSSGYTF.

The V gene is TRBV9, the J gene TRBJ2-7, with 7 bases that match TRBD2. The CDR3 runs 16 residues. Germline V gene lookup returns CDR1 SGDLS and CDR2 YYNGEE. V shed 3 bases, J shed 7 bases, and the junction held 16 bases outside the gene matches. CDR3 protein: CASSATPGRALREQYF. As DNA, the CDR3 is TGTGCCAGCAGCGCGACCCCAGGGAGGGCCCTACGAGAGCAGTACTTC.

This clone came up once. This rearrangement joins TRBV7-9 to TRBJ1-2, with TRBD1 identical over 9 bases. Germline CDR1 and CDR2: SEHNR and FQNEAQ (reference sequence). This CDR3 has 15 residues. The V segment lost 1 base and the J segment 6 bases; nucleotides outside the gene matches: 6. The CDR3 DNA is TGTGCCAGCAGCTTAGAGGTGACAGGGGGTCATGGCTACACCTTC. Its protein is CASSLEVTGGHGYTF.

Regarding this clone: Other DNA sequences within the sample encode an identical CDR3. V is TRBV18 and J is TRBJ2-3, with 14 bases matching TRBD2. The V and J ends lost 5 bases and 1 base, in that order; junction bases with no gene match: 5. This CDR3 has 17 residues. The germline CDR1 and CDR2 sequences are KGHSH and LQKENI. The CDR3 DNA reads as TGTGCCAGCTCATTGGGGACTAGCGGGAGTGGCACAGATACGCAGTATTTT. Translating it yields CASSLGTSGSGTDTQYF.

CDR3 nucleotide sequence: TGTGCCAGCAGTTACTCTCCGGTAGCGGGAACCTACGAGCAGTACTTC. Encoded protein: CASSYSPVAGTYEQYF. This rearrangement joins TRBV6-2 or TRBV6-3 to TRBJ2-7; 8 nucleotides match TRBD2. Germline V CDR1 and CDR2: MNHEY, SVGEGT. V shed 0 bases and J 2 bases; nucleotides not matched to a gene: 6. The CDR3 totals 16 residues.

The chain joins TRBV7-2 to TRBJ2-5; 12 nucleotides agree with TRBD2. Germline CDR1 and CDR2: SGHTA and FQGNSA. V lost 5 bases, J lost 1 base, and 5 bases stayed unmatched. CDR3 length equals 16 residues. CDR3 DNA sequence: TGTGCCAGCAGCCCGGGACTAGCGGGTCCCCAAGAGACCCAGTACTTC. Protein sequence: CASSPGLAGPQETQYF. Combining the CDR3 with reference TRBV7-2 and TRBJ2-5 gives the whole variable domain GAGVSQSPSNKVTEKGKDVELRCDPISGHTALYWYRQSLGQGLEFLIYFQGNSAPDKSGLPSDRFSAERTGGSVSTLTIQRTQQEDSAVYLCASSPGLAGPQETQYFGPGTRLLVL.

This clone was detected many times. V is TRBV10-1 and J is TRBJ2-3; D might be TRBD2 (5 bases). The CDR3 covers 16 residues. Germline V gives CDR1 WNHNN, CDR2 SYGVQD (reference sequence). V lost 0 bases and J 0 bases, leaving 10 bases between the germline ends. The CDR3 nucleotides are TGCGCCAGCAGTGAGTCACGACTAATGAGCACAGATACGCAGTATTTT. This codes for CASSESRLMSTDTQYF.